This entry lists 9 T cell receptor beta chains sequenced from one sample in a study of blood T cell repertoires in COVID-19. Produced via immunoSEQ multiplex PCR; TCRdb's table is partial and in-frame only. The sample consists of a few hundred thousand clones, around 84% of them appearing once. Sequences were obtained from PBMCs or T cells enriched from blood (not recorded which). These receptors originate from a man younger than 45 with acute COVID-19.

The chain links TRBV27 to TRBJ1-5, with D hard to call. The CDR3 contains 13 residues. The germline V and J ends were trimmed by 5 bases and 6 bases, with 11 bases remaining between them. The germline V gene has CDR1 MNHEY and CDR2 SMNVEV (reference sequence). As DNA, the CDR3 is TGTGCCAGCAGTCCCTCTTGGAGTCAGCCCCAGCATTTT. This translates into CASSPSWSQPQHF.

The chain recombines TRBV19 with TRBJ1-3; TRBD1 matches 7 bases. The CDR3 covers 14 residues. In germline, CDR1 is LNHDA, CDR2 SQIVND (reference sequence). With 5 bases clipped from V and 2 bases from J, the junction kept 3 bases outside the gene matches. DNA for the CDR3: TGTGCCAGTAGTGCCGACAGGGCTGGAAACACCATATATTTT. It codes for CASSADRAGNTIYF.

This clone was observed a single time. The genes are TRBV6-5 and TRBJ1-1, with 7 bases identical to TRBD1. The V and J ends lost 5 bases and 1 base, in that order; junction bases with no gene match: 4. The germline CDR1 and CDR2 sequences are MNHEY and SVGAGI. CDR3 length: 14 amino acids. DNA of the CDR3: TGTGCCAGCAGTACGCGGACAGGGAACACTGAAGCTTTCTTT. This codes for CASSTRTGNTEAFF.

This chain uses TRBV18 with TRBJ1-2, with a weak D call TRBD1 (5 bases). There are 15 residues in the CDR3. Per germline, CDR1 KGHSH and CDR2 LQKENI. The V gene lost 1 base and the J gene lost 1 base, with 10 bases spanning the gap. In DNA, the CDR3 is TGTGCCAGCTCACCACGGCAGGGTTTTAACTATGGCTACACCTTC. As protein: CASSPRQGFNYGYTF. Together with reference TRBV18 and TRBJ1-2, the CDR3 gives the full variable domain: NAGVMQNPRHLVRRRGQEARLRCSPMKGHSHVYWYRQLPEEGLKFMVYLQKENIIDESGMPKERFSAEFPKEGPSILRIQQVVRGDSAAYFCASSPRQGFNYGYTFGSGTRLTVV.

The chain joins TRBV6-6 to TRBJ1-2, with D maybe TRBD1 (5 bases). This CDR3 is built from 15 residues. V was pared by 0 bases and J by 4 bases, with 12 bases between. Germline-derived CDR1 and CDR2 are MNHNY and SVGAGI (reference sequence). CDR3 coding DNA: TGTGCCAGCAGTTACTCCGACAGCAGAAGCTATGGCTACACCTTC. Its translation is CASSYSDSRSYGYTF.

The CDR3 coding sequence is TGTGCCAGCAGCTTAGTGACCGGGGTGCAGCTGTTTTTT. Amino acid sequence: CASSLVTGVQLFF. The chain combines TRBV7-9 with TRBJ2-2, with TRBD2 as a possible D gene (5 bases). CDR3 length: 13 amino acids. The V gene lost 1 base and the J gene lost 12 bases, with 12 bases spanning the gap. Germline assignment: CDR1 SEHNR and CDR2 FQNEAQ (reference sequence).

CDR3 DNA: TGCGCCAGCAGCTTGGCAGGATCTGGAAACACCATATATTTT. Translating it yields CASSLAGSGNTIYF. V is TRBV5-1 and J is TRBJ1-3; no firm D call. Trimming took off 0 bases at V and 1 base at J, with 5 bases between the two ends. Germline lookup yields CDR1 SGHRS and CDR2 YFSETQ. The CDR3 has 14 residues.

J is TRBJ1-1 and V is TRBV7-9, with D perhaps TRBD1 (5 bases). Germline CDR1 reads SEHNR; CDR2 reads FQNEAQ (reference sequence). This CDR3 region has 16 residues. Trimming took off 5 bases at V and 6 bases at J, with 22 bases between the two ends. The CDR3 DNA reads as TGTGCCAGCAGCCCCGTCACCGCCAGGGATGGTGCTGAAGCTTTCTTT. It encodes CASSPVTARDGAEAFF.

The chain employs TRBV3-1 (or the pseudogene TRBV3-2) and TRBJ2-5, with 7 nucleotides matching TRBD1. CDR1 is LGHDT and CDR2 is YNNKEL in the germline V gene (reference sequence). This CDR3 has 15 amino acids. Unmatched junction bases numbered 7, after V lost 4 bases and J lost 2 bases. CDR3 bases: TGTGCCAGCAGCCTACGCAGGGGGAGACAAGAGACCCAGTACTTC. This translates into CASSLRRGRQETQYF.